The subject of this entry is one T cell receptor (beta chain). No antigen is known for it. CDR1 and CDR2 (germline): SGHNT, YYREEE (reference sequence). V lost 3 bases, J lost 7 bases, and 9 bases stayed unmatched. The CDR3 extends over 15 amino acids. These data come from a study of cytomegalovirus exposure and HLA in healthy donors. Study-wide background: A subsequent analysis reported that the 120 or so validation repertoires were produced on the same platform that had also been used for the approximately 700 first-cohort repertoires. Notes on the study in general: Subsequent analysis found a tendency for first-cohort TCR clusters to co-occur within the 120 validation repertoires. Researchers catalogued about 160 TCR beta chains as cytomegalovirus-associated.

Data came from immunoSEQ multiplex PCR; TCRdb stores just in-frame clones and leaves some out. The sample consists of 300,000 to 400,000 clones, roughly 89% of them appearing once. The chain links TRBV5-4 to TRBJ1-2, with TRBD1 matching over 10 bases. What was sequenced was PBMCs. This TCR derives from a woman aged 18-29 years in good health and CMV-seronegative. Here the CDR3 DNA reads TGTGCCAGCAGCTCGAACGGACAGGGGGTAGCTGGCTACACCTTC. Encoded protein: CASSSNGQGVAGYTF. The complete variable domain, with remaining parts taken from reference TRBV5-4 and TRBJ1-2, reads ETGVTQSPTHLIKTRGQQVTLRCSSQSGHNTVSWYQQALGQGPQFIFQYYREEENGRGNFPPRFSGLQFPNYSSELNVNALELDDSALYLCASSSNGQGVAGYTFGSGTRLTVV.